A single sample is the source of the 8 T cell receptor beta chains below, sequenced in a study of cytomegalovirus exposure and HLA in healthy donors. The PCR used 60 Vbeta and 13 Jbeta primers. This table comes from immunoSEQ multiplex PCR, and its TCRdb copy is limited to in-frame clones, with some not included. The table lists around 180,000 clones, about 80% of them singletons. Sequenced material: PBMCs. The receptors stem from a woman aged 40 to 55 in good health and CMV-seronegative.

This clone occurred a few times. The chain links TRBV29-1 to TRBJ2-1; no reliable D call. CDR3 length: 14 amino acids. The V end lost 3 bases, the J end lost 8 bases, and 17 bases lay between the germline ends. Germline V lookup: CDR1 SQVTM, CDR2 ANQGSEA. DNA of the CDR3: TGCAGCGTTGACTCGGTAGTTGGTGGTGATGAGCAGTTCTTC. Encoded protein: CSVDSVVGGDEQFF.

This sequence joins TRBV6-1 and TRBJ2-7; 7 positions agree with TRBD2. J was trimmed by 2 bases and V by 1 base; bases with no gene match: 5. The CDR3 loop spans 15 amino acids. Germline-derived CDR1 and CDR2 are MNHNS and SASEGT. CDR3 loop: CASSEGLAVTYEQYV. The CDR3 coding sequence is TGTGCCAGCAGTGAAGGGCTAGCGGTCACCTACGAGCAGTACGTC.

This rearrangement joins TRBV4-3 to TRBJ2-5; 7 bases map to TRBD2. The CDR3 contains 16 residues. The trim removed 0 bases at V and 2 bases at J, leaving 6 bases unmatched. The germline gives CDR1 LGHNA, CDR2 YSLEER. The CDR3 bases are TGCGCCAGCAGCCAAGATAAGGGGACTATTCAAGAGACCCAGTACTTC. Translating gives CASSQDKGTIQETQYF.

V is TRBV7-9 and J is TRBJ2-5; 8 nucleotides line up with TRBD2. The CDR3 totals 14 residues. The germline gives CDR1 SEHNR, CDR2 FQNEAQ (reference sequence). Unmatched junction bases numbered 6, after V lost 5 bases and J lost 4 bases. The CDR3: CASSQGLVGETQYF. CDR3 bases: TGTGCCAGCAGCCAGGGACTAGTAGGAGAGACCCAGTACTTC.

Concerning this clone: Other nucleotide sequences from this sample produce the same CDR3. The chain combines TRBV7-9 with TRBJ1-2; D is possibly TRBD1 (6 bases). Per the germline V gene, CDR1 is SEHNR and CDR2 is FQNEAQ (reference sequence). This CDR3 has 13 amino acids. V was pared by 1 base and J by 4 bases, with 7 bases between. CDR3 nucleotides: TGTGCCAGCAGCTTAGAACAGGGCTATGGCTACACCTTC. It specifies CASSLEQGYGYTF.

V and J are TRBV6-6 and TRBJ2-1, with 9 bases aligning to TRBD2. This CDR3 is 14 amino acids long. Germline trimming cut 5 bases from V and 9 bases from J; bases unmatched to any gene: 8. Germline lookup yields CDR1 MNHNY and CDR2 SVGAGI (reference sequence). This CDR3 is CASSAGGPYSEQFF. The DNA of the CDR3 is TGTGCCAGCAGTGCGGGAGGGCCGTATTCTGAGCAGTTCTTC.

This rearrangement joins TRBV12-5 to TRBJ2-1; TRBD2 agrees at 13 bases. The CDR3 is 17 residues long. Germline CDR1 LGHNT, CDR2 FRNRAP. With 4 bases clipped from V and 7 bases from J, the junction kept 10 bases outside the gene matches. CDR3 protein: CASGSGLAGPYVNEQFF. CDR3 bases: TGTGCTAGTGGTTCGGGACTAGCGGGGCCTTACGTTAATGAGCAGTTCTTC. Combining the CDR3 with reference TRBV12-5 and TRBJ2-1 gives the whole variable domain DARVTQTPRHKVTEMGQEVTMRCQPILGHNTVFWYRQTMMQGLELLAYFRNRAPLDDSGMPKDRFSAEMPDATLATLKIQPSEPRDSAVYFCASGSGLAGPYVNEQFFGPGTRLTVL.

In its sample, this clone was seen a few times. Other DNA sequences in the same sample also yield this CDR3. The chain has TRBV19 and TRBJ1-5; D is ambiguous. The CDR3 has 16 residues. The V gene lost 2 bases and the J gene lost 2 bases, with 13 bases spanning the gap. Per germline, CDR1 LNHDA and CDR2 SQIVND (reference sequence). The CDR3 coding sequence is TGTGCCAGTAGTATAATAGGGCGGGCCCGCAATCAGCCCCAGCATTTT. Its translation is CASSIIGRARNQPQHF.